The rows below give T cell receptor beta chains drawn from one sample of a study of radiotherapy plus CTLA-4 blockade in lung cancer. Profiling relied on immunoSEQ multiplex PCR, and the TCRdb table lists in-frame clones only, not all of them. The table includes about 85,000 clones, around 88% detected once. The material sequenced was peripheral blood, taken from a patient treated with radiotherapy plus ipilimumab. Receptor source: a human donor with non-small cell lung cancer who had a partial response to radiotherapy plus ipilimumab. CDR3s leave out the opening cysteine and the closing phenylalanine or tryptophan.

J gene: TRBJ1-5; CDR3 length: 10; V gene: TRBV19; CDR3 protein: ASSKLEEPQH
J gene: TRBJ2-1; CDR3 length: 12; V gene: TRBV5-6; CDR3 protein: ASSHDRLGDEQF
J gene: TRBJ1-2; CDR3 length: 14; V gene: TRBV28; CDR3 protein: ASSLGARGGIHGYT
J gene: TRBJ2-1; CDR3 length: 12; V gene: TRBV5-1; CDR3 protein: ASRTGTPGLEQF
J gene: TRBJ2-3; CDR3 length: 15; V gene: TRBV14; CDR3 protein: ASSQGPSGRMTDTQY
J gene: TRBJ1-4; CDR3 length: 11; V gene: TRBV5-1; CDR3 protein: ASSPTGFEKLF
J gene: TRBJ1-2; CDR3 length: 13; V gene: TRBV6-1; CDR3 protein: ASSERQGGANGYT
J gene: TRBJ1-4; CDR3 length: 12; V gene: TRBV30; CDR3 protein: AWSRGQGDEKLF
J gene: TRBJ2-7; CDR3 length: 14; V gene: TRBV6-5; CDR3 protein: ASSYSRTGGSYEQY
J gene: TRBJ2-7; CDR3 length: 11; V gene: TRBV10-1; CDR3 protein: ASSPGQGREQY
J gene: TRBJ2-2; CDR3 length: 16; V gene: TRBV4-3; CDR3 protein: ASSQDPPGTGALGELF
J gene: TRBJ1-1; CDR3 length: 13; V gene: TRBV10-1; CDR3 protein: ASSARTGGSTEAF
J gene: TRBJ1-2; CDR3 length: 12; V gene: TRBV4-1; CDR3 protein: ASSSIPGQGGST
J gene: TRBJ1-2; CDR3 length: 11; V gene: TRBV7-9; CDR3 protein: ASIPGNNYGYT
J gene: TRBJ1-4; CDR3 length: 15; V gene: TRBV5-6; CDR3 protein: ASSLATGGRTNEKLF
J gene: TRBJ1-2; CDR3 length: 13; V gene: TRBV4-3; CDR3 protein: ASSQDWGRDYGYT
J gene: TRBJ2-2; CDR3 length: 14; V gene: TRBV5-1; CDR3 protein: ASSLEWGLASGELF
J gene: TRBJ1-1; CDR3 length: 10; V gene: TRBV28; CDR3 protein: ASSLVGGEAF
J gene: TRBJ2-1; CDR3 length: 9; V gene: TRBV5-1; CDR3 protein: ASGPYNEQF
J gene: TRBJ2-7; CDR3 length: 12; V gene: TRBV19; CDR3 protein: ATGVGQGPYEQY
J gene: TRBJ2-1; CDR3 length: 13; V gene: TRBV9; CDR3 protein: ASATRTSSYNEQF
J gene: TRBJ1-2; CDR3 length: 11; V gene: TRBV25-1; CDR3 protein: ASSRTGTLGYT
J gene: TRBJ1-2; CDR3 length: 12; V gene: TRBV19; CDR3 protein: ASSMGRGDYGYT
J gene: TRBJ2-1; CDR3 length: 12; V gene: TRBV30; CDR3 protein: AWTGQVGYNEQF
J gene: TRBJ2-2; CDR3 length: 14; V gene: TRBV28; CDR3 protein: ASSLVGMSGTGELF
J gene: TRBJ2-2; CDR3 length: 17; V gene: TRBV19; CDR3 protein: ASTGGAKLAGVSTGELF
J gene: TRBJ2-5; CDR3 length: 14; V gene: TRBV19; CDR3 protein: ASSIGFGTVQETQY
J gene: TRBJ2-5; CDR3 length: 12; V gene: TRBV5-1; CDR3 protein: ASSWDRPQETQY
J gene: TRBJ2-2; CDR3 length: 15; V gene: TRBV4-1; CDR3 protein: ASSQAYRGRNTGELF
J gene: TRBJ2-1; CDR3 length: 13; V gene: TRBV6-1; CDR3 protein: ASSSISHSYNEQF
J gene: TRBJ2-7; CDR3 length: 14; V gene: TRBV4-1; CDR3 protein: ASSQGPIAGGAEQY
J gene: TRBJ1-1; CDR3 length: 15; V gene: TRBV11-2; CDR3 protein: ASSLGPGTGAATEAF
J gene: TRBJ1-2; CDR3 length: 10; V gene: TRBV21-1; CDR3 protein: ASSATGVGYT
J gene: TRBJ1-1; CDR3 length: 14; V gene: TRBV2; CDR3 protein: ASSGLAVPMDTEAF
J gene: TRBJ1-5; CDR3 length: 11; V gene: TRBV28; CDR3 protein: ASRSGAYQPQH
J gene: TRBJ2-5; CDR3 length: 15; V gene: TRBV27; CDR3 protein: ASSLSFRGGYQETQY
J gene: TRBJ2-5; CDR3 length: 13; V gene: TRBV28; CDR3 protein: ASRGIQGALETQY
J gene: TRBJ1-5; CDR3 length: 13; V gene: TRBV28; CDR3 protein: ASRTGQGDHQPQH
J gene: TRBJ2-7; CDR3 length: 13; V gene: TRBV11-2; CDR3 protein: ASSPRQGAAYEQY
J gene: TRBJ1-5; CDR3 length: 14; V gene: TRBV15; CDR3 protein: ATSRPDRGRQQPQH
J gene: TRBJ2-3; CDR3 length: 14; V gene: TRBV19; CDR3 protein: ASSRTGTGSTDTQY
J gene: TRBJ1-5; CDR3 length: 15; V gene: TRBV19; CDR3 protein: ASSISPVTVPNQPQH
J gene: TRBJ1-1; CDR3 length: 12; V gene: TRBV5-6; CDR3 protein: ASSFMGPNTEAF
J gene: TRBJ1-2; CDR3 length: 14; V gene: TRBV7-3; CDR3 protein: ASRRTGSASPYGYT
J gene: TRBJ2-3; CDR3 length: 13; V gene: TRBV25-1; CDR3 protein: ASSDGTLYTDTQY
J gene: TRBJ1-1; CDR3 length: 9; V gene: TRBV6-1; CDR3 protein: ASIRTGLAF
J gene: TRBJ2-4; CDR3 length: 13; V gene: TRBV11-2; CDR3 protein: ASSETGLRVSIQY
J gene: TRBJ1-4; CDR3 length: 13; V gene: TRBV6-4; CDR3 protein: ASSEQDRGDEKLF
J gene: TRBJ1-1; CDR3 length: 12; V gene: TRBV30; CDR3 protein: AWSVRTSHTEAF
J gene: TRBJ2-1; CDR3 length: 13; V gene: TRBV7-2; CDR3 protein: ASSLAARSYNEQF
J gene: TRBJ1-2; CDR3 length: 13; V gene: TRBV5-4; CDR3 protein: ASSSRAGLPNGYT
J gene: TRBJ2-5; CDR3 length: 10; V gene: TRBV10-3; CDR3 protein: AISDTPGEQY
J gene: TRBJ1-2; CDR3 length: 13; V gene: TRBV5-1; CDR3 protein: ASSMQGSSNYGYT
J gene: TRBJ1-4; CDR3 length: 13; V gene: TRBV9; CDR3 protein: ASSSKGWSDEKLF
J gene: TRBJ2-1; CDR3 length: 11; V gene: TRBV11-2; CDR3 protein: ASSLRYGLEQF
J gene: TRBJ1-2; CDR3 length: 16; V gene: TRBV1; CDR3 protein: TSSPPRTGNDIDYGYT
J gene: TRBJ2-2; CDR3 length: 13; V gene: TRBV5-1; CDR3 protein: ASSQAGTVTGELF
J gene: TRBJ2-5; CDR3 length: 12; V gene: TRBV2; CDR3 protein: ASSRDRIQETQY
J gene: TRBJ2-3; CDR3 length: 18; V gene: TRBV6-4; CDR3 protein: ASSDRAATSGRAVPDTQY